This T cell receptor beta chain is drawn from a study of T cells in Graves' hyperthyroidism and ophthalmopathy. Authors of the study amplified TCR beta CDR3 regions from RNA transcripts. An initial round of RT-PCR targeting the TCR CDR3 relied on the HTBI primer set. MiXCR, applied by TCRdb to the multiplex PCR reads, yields one record per CDR3 protein. The sample holds roughly 400,000 distinct CDR3 sequences, 11% to 15% seen once. This clonotype came up many times. The receptor's source is a man aged 45 to 65 with Graves' ophthalmopathy. Sample: blood.

Here the CDR3 DNA reads TGTGCCAGCAGCGTAGGTCAGGAAGAGACCCAGTACTTC. Its translation is CASSVGQEETQYF. The rearrangement links TRBV9 to TRBJ2-5; D uncertain. CDR1 and CDR2 (germline): SGDLS, YYNGEE. V was pared by 0 bases and J by 3 bases, with 6 bases between. This CDR3 is built from 13 residues.